The next 21 T cell receptor beta chains were all read from a single sample in a study of neoadjuvant anti-PD-1 for oral cavity cancer. Libraries were prepared by immunoSEQ multiplex PCR; TCRdb keeps only in-frame clonotypes and omits some of them. In the table there are roughly 13,000 clones, around 60% of which are singletons. Material: tumor tissue, obtained before nivolumab (anti-PD-1) treatment. Receptors were obtained from a person aged 35-79 years with oral cavity squamous cell carcinoma.

J is TRBJ2-6 and V is TRBV28, with D uncertain. This CDR3 region has 16 residues. Germline-derived CDR1 and CDR2 are MDHEN and SYDVKM. The germline V and J ends were trimmed by 5 bases and 1 base, with 12 bases remaining between them. The CDR3: CASSNPRTSGANVLTF. As DNA, the CDR3 is TGTGCCAGCAGTAATCCTCGAACGTCTGGGGCCAACGTCCTGACTTTC.

The V call is TRBV27, the J call TRBJ2-1, with 10 bases aligning to TRBD1. Trimming at V came to 3 bases and at J to 7 bases, leaving 3 bases not matched to a gene. The CDR3 sequence is 14 residues long. Germline CDR1 MNHEY, CDR2 SMNVEV (reference sequence). The CDR3 spells CASSFWTGGNEQFF. The DNA for the CDR3 is TGTGCCAGCAGTTTTTGGACAGGGGGTAATGAGCAGTTCTTC.

The CDR3 DNA is TGTGCCAGCCGAGCTCCATCGGGAGGGACCTACGAGCAGTACTTC. Protein product: CASRAPSGGTYEQYF. V gene TRBV7-2 combines with J gene TRBJ2-7; 8 nucleotides agree with TRBD2. The CDR3 spans 15 residues. Germline V lookup: CDR1 SGHTA, CDR2 FQGNSA. The trim removed 8 bases at V and 2 bases at J, leaving 11 bases unmatched.

The V gene is TRBV30, the J gene TRBJ2-1, with a tentative D call TRBD2 (6 bases). The germline V and J ends were trimmed by 0 bases and 4 bases, with 13 bases remaining between them. The CDR3 is 15 residues long. CDR1 is GTSNPN, CDR2 SVGIG, per germline (reference sequence). CDR3 sequence (DNA): TGTGCCTGGAGTGTTTCCAGCGGGCCGTACAATGAGCAGTTCTTC. As protein: CAWSVSSGPYNEQFF.

This clone was observed a handful of times. V usage is TRBV10-3 and J usage is TRBJ1-4; 8 positions match TRBD1. Germline CDR1 is ENHRY and CDR2 is SYGVKD. The CDR3 loop spans 13 amino acids. The junction had 3 bases not matched to a gene; V was cut back by 5 bases and J by 7 bases. This chain's CDR3 is CAISSGQGEKLFF. In DNA, the CDR3 is TGTGCCATCAGTTCCGGACAGGGTGAAAAACTGTTTTTT.

The rearrangement joins TRBV5-6 to TRBJ1-1; 9 bases agree with TRBD1. The V and J ends lost 4 bases and 4 bases, in that order; junction bases with no gene match: 8. CDR3 length equals 15 residues. Germline CDR1 and CDR2: SGHDT and YYEEEE. CDR3 protein: CASSPLQGAGTEAFF. The CDR3 region has the DNA TGTGCCAGCAGCCCTTTACAGGGGGCGGGCACTGAAGCTTTCTTT.

The genes are TRBV6-6 and TRBJ2-1; 11 bases map to TRBD2. V gave up 6 bases and J gave up 5 bases; unmatched junction bases: 6. CDR3 length: 15 amino acids. Germline V lookup: CDR1 MNHNY, CDR2 SVGAGI (reference sequence). This chain's CDR3 is CASSLTSGSNNEQFF. CDR3 DNA: TGTGCCAGCAGCCTTACTAGCGGGAGTAACAATGAGCAGTTCTTC.

The chain employs TRBV29-1 and TRBJ2-1; D ambiguous. The CDR3 extends over 10 amino acids. Trimming cost V 7 bases and J 12 bases, with 13 bases left between them. The germline CDR1 and CDR2 sequences are SQVTM and ANQGSEA. In nucleotides, the CDR3 is TGCAGCGCCCGGACCGGAAGGCAGTTCTTC. It translates to CSARTGRQFF.

J is TRBJ2-1 and V is TRBV7-3; D not certain. V lost 6 bases and J lost 7, with 16 bases in between. The CDR3 is 14 residues long. Germline CDR1 is SGHTA and CDR2 is FQGTGA. The CDR3 loop reads CASRSDTTQNEQFF. CDR3 bases: TGTGCCAGCAGATCCGACACAACCCAGAATGAGCAGTTCTTC.

Relative to its sample, this clone is medium-sized. V usage is TRBV7-9 and J usage is TRBJ2-7, with 7 bases aligning to TRBD1. CDR1 SEHNR and CDR2 FQNEAQ come from the germline V gene (reference sequence). The V gene end was trimmed by 3 bases and the J gene end by 2 bases; junction bases not matched to a gene: 4. The CDR3 is made up of 14 amino acids. The CDR3 is CASSFRDRTYEQYF. The CDR3 nucleotides are TGTGCCAGCAGCTTCCGGGACAGAACCTACGAGCAGTACTTC.

V gene TRBV6-1 combines with J gene TRBJ1-4; the D is unclear. Germline CDR1 MNHNS, CDR2 SASEGT. The CDR3 is made up of 13 amino acids. Trimming cost V 6 bases and J 6 bases, with 11 bases left between them. As DNA, the CDR3 is TGTGCCAGCAGCTTGGGCCCGCATGAAAAACTGTTTTTT. Residues: CASSLGPHEKLFF.

This clone appeared a few times. The gene calls are TRBV7-9 and TRBJ2-3; TRBD2 matches at 8 bases. The germline gives CDR1 SEHNR, CDR2 FQNEAQ (reference sequence). V was clipped by 8 bases and J by 6 bases; unmatched bases: 4. The CDR3 length is 12 residues. This chain's CDR3 is CASVLADDTQYF. The CDR3 DNA is TGTGCCAGCGTACTAGCGGATGATACGCAGTATTTT.

The genes are TRBV7-2 and TRBJ1-2; TRBD1 agrees at 7 bases. Germline CDR1 SGHTA, CDR2 FQGNSA. V was clipped by 3 bases and J by 1 base; unmatched bases: 8. This CDR3 has 16 residues. CDR3 coding DNA: TGTGCCAGCAGCTTGGCGGGACAGAACGTTAACTATGGCTACACCTTC. Amino acid sequence: CASSLAGQNVNYGYTF.

This clone was seen only a few times. J is TRBJ2-2 and V is TRBV29-1, with D hard to call. Germline V gene sequence: CDR1 SQVTM, CDR2 ANQGSEA. This CDR3 spans 13 amino acids. The germline V and J ends were trimmed by 6 bases and 0 bases, with 8 bases remaining between them. The CDR3 DNA reads as TGCAGCGTCTACGGCGCGAACACCGGGGAGCTGTTTTTT. Protein sequence: CSVYGANTGELFF.

CDR3 loop: CASSPGTGDYNEQFF. Written as DNA, the CDR3 is TGTGCCAGCTCCCCCGGGACAGGAGATTACAATGAGCAGTTCTTC. The chain employs TRBV7-9 and TRBJ2-1, with 8 bases lining up with TRBD1. Trimming removed 8 bases from V and 4 bases from J; junction bases left unmatched: 10. The germline gives CDR1 SEHNR, CDR2 FQNEAQ (reference sequence). This CDR3 comprises 15 residues.

This chain joins TRBV6-1 and TRBJ2-7, with D hard to call. Germline V gene lookup returns CDR1 MNHNS and CDR2 SASEGT. The length of the CDR3 is 10 residues. V was pared by 2 bases and J by 10 bases, with 6 bases between. CDR3 amino acids: CASSERLQYF. DNA of the CDR3: TGTGCCAGCAGTGAAAGGCTTCAGTACTTC.

The CDR3 sequence: CASSTGTSGISDTQYF. As DNA, the CDR3 is TGTGCCAGCAGCACCGGGACTAGCGGGATTTCAGATACGCAGTATTTT. The V gene is TRBV5-4, the J gene TRBJ2-3, with TRBD2 identical over 13 bases. Germline-derived CDR1 and CDR2 are SGHNT and YYREEE (reference sequence). CDR3 length: 16 amino acids. The V gene end was trimmed by 4 bases and the J gene end by 4 bases; junction bases not matched to a gene: 6.

The chain carries TRBV18 and TRBJ1-2; TRBD1 is a possible D gene (5 bases). V was pared by 3 bases and J by 0 bases, with 11 bases between. CDR1 is KGHSH, CDR2 LQKENI, per germline. The CDR3 has 15 residues. CDR3: CASSPGAVTNYGYTF. In DNA, the CDR3 is TGTGCCAGCTCACCCGGGGCAGTGACTAACTATGGCTACACCTTC.

This sequence joins TRBV11-2 and TRBJ2-7; D is perhaps TRBD1 (5 bases). Trimming left V 0 bases short and J 3 bases short, with 15 bases between. Germline V gene sequence: CDR1 SGHAT, CDR2 FQNNGV. This CDR3 is built from 16 residues. CDR3 bases: TGTGCCAGCAGCTTAGAAGGGGCTTGGGCTGGCTACGAGCAGTACTTC. Amino acids: CASSLEGAWAGYEQYF.

This clone is labeled medium-sized. The chain employs TRBV9 and TRBJ2-1; TRBD2 agrees at 10 bases. Germline values: CDR1 SGDLS, CDR2 YYNGEE. The CDR3 totals 17 residues. The V and J ends lost 3 bases and 5 bases, in that order; junction bases with no gene match: 11. The CDR3 DNA reads as TGTGCCAGCAGCGCATACGCCGGGACTAGCGCAGACAATGAGCAGTTCTTC. Its protein product is CASSAYAGTSADNEQFF.

The table lists this clone with a count of one. The genes are TRBV20-1 and TRBJ2-7; perhaps D is TRBD1 or TRBD2 (6 bases each). The CDR3 consists of 10 residues. CDR1 and CDR2 (germline): DFQATT, SNEGSKA (reference sequence). Deletions cut 7 bases from V and 5 bases from J, with 9 bases between. CDR3 loop: CSGGADEQYF. DNA of the CDR3: TGCAGTGGGGGGGCGGACGAGCAGTACTTC.